This TCR beta chain came from a study of memory CD4+ T cells and cytomegalovirus serostatus. How the authors handled the data: Out-of-frame sequences were removed, leaving roughly 2,200,000 distinct TCRbeta sequences. Repertoires were generated with immunoSEQ multiplex PCR, while TCRdb's copy carries only in-frame clones and drops some. That table supplies the V and J calls and clone size; D and trimming were determined from the DNA. The top ten clones hold 0.77% of a sample with tens of thousands of clones, about 73% of them seen once. Single viable CD3+CD4+CD8-CD45RO+ cells were sorted as the memory CD4+ T cells. CDR3 length: 14 amino acids. Germline CDR1 is MNHNS and CDR2 is SASEGT. J was trimmed by 3 bases and V by 6 bases; bases with no gene match: 4.

This chain uses TRBV6-1 with TRBJ2-2; 7 bases agree with TRBD2. The sample comprised memory CD4+ T cells from blood. The sequence came from an adult in good health and CMV-seronegative. The CDR3: CASRHLADTGELFF. For the CDR3, the DNA is TGTGCCAGCAGACATCTAGCGGACACCGGGGAGCTGTTTTTT.